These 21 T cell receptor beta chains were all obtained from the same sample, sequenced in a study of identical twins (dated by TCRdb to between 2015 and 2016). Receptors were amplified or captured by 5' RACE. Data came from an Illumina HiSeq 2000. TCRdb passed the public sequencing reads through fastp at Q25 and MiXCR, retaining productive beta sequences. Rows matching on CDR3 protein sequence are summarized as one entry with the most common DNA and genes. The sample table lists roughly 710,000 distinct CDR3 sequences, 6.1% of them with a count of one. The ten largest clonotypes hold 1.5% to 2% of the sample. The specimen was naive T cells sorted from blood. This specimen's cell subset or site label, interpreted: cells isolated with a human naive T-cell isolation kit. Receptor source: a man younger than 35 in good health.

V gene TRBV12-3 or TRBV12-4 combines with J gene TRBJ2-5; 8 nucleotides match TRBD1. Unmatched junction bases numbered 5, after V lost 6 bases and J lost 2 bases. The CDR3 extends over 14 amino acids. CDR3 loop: CASRYRGTQETQYF. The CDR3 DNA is TGTGCCAGCAGATACAGGGGGACACAAGAGACCCAGTACTTC.

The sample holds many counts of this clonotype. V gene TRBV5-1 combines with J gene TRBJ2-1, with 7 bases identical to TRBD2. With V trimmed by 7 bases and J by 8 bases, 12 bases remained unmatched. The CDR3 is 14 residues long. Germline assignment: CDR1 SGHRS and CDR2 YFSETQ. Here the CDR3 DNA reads TGCGCCAGCGGAGGGAGGGAGGGGCAGGATGAGCAGTTCTTC. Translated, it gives CASGGREGQDEQFF.

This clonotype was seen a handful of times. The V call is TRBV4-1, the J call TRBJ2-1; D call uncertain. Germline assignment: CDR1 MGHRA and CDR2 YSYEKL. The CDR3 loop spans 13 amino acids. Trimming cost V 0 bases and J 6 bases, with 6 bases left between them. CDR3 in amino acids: CASSQDYGNEQFF. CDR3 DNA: TGCGCCAGCAGCCAAGATTACGGCAATGAGCAGTTCTTC.

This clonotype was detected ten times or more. The DNA for the CDR3 is TGTGCCACCAGCATGTCTACAGGGCTCTACGAGCAGTACGTC. Translation: CATSMSTGLYEQYV. The chain couples TRBV15 to TRBJ2-7; the D gene is possibly TRBD1 (6 bases). Germline CDR1 LNHNV, CDR2 YYDKDF (reference sequence). V dropped 4 bases and J dropped 3 bases, with 13 bases sitting between them. The CDR3 extends over 14 amino acids.

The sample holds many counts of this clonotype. CDR3 residues: CASTGQIGGELFF. The CDR3 DNA is TGTGCCAGCACAGGTCAAATTGGCGGGGAGCTGTTTTTT. The V and J genes are TRBV6-6 and TRBJ2-2; D remains ambiguous. V lost 7 bases to trimming and J lost 7 bases, with 13 bases between them. Germline V gene data show CDR1 as MNHNY and CDR2 as SVGAGI (reference sequence). The CDR3 covers 13 residues.

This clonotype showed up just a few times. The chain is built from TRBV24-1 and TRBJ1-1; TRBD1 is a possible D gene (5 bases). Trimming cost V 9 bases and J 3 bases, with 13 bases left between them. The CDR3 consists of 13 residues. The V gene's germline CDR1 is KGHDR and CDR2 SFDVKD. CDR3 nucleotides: TGTGCCACCTCCCGGCCAGGGTACACTGAAGCTTTCTTT. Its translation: CATSRPGYTEAFF.

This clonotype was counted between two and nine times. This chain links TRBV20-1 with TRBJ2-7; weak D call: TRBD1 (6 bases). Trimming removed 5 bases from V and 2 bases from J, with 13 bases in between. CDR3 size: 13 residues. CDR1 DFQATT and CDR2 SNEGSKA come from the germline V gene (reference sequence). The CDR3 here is CSAARTAAYEQYF. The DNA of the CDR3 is TGCAGTGCTGCCCGGACAGCTGCCTACGAGCAGTACTTC.

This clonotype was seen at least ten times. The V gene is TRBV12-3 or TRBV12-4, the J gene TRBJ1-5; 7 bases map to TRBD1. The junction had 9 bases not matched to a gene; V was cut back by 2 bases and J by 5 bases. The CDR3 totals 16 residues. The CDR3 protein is CASSLTTGRGDQPQHF. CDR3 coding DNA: TGTGCCAGCAGTTTAACGACAGGGAGAGGCGATCAGCCCCAGCATTTT.

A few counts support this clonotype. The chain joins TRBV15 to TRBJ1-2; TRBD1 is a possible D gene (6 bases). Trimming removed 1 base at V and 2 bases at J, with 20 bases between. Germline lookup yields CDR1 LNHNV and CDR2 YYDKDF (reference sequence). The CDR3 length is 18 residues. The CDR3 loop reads CATSRAFGQGRENYGYTF. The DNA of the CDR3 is TGTGCCACCAGCAGAGCGTTTGGCCAGGGGAGGGAGAACTATGGCTACACCTTC. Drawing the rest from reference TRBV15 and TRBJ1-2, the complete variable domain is DAMVIQNPRYQVTQFGKPVTLSCSQTLNHNVMYWYQQKSSQAPKLLFHYYDKDFNNEADTPDNFQSRRPNTSFCFLDIRSPGLGDTAMYLCATSRAFGQGRENYGYTFGSGTRLTVV.

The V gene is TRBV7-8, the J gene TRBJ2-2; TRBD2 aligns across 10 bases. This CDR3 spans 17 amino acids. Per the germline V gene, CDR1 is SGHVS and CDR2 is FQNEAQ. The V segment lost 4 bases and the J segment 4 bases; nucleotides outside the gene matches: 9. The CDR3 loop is CASSSTVAGGSTGELFF. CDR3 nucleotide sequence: TGTGCCAGCAGCTCCACTGTAGCGGGAGGCTCCACCGGGGAGCTGTTTTTT.

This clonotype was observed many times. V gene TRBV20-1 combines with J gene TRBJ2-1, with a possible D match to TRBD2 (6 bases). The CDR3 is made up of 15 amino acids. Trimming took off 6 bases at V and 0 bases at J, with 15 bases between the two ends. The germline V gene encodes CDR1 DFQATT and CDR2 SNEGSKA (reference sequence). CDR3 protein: CSATRSGSSYNEQFF. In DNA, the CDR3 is TGCAGTGCCACCCGTAGCGGTAGCTCCTACAATGAGCAGTTCTTC.

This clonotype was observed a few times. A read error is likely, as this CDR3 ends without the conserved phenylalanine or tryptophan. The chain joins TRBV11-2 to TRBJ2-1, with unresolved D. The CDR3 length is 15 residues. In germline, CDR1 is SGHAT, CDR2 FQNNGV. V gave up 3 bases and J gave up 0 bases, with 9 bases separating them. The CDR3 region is CASSFIWGSYNEQFV. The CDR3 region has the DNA TGTGCCAGCAGCTTTATTTGGGGCTCCTACAATGAGCAGTTCGTC.

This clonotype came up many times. The CDR3 region is CASSSGLEGVIQYF. The CDR3 nucleotides read TGTGCCAGCAGCTCGGGACTAGAAGGCGTCATTCAGTACTTC. V is TRBV7-2 and J is TRBJ2-4; 8 nucleotides agree with TRBD2. V shed 4 bases, J shed 9 bases, and the junction held 8 bases outside the gene matches. Germline V gene sequence: CDR1 SGHTA, CDR2 FQGNSA. The CDR3 runs 14 residues.

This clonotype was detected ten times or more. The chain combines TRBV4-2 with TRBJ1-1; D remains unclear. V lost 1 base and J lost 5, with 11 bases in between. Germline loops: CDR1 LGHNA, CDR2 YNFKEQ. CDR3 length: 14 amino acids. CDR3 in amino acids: CASSQGRKATEAFF. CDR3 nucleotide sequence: TGTGCCAGCAGCCAAGGTAGGAAGGCAACTGAAGCTTTCTTT.

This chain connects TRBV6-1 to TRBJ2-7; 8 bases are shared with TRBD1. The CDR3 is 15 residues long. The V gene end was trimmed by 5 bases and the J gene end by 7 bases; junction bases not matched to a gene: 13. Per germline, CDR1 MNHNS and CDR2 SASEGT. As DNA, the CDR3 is TGTGCCAGCAGTAGGAGACAGGGGAGATTGGGGGAGCAGTACGTC. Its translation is CASSRRQGRLGEQYV.

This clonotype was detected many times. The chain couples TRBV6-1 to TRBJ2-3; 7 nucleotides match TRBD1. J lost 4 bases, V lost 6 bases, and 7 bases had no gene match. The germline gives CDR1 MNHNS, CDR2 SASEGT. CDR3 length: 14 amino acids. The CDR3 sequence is CASSPNRGADTQYF. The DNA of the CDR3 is TGTGCCAGCAGCCCTAACAGGGGAGCAGATACGCAGTATTTT.

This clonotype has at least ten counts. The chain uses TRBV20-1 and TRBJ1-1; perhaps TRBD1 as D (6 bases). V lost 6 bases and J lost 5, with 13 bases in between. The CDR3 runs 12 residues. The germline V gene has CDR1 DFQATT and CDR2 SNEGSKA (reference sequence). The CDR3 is CSAAPGVTEAFF. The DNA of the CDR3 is TGCAGTGCCGCCCCAGGGGTTACTGAAGCTTTCTTT.

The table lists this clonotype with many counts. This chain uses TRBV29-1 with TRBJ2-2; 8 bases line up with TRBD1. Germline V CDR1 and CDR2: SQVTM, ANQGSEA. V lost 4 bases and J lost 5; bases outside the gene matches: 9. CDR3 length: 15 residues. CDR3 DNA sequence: TGCAGCGTTGTCGCAGGGGGCTTGTGGACCGGGGAGCTGTTTTTT. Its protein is CSVVAGGLWTGELFF.

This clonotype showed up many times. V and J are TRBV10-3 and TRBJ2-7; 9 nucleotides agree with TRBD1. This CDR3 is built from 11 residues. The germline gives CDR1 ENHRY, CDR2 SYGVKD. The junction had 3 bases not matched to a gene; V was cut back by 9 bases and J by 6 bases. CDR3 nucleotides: TGTGCCATAAGACAGGGGGGCGAGCAGTACTTC. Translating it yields CAIRQGGEQYF.

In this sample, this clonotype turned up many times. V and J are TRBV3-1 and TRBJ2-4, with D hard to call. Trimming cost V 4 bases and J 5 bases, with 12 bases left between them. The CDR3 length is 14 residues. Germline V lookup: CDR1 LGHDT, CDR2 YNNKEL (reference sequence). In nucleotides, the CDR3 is TGTGCCAGCAGCCTGTTGTCGGGCCAAAACATTCAGTACTTC. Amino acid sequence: CASSLLSGQNIQYF.

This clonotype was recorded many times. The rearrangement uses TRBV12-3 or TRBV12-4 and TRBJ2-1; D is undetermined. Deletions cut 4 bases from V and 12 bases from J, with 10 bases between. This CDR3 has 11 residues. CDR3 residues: CASSSVWGQFF. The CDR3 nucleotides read TGTGCCAGCAGTTCCGTGTGGGGGCAGTTCTTC.